One and the same sample provided the 24 T cell receptor beta chains below, sequenced in a study of cytomegalovirus exposure and HLA in healthy donors. The PCR had 60 Vbeta and 13 Jbeta primers. The assay was immunoSEQ multiplex PCR, and TCRdb's table has in-frame clones only and misses some. The sample contains around 99,000 clones, about 85% of which appear only once. Sequences were obtained from PBMCs. The receptors were sampled from a man aged 25-45 years in good health and CMV-seronegative.

The genes are TRBV16 and TRBJ1-1, with D possibly TRBD1 on 6 matching bases. Trimming shortened V by 4 bases and J by 5 bases, and 17 bases separated the two germline ends. The CDR3 loop spans 15 amino acids. Looked up from germline, CDR1 is KGHSY and CDR2 is FQNENV. CDR3 bases: TGTGCCAGCAGCCCAGAACCGACAGGCCTTACTGAAGCTTTCTTT. This gives the protein CASSPEPTGLTEAFF.

The genes are TRBV6-1 and TRBJ1-6; 7 positions match TRBD1. The CDR3 has 16 residues. Germline assignment: CDR1 MNHNS and CDR2 SASEGT. Unmatched junction bases numbered 8, after V lost 0 bases and J lost 9 bases. The CDR3 loop is CASSEAEGALGSPLHF. The CDR3 nucleotides are TGTGCCAGCAGTGAAGCGGAGGGGGCGCTTGGTTCACCCCTCCACTTT.

This clone was counted once. The chain uses TRBV27 and TRBJ1-5; no reliable D call. V gave up 8 bases and J gave up 4 bases, with 9 bases separating them. CDR1 and CDR2 from the germline V gene are MNHEY and SMNVEV (reference sequence). This CDR3 spans 12 amino acids. CDR3 sequence reads: CASSGWNQPQHF. The CDR3, as DNA: TGTGCCAGCTCGGGTTGGAATCAGCCCCAGCATTTT.

The V call is TRBV6-4, the J call TRBJ2-1, with D uncertain. This CDR3 has 14 amino acids. The V end lost 2 bases, the J end lost 4 bases, and 9 bases lay between the germline ends. CDR1 is MRHNA and CDR2 is SNTAGT in the germline V gene. In DNA form, the CDR3 reads TGTGCCAGCAGTGACAGGTCGGGTTACAATGAGCAGTTCTTC. Its translation: CASSDRSGYNEQFF.

The chain combines TRBV7-9 with TRBJ2-3; no reliable D call. This CDR3 region has 15 residues. The germline V and J ends were trimmed by 1 base and 3 bases, with 11 bases remaining between them. From germline, CDR1 is SEHNR and CDR2 FQNEAQ (reference sequence). The CDR3: CASSLDGIPTDTQYF. The CDR3 nucleotides read TGTGCCAGCAGCTTAGATGGCATCCCGACAGATACGCAGTATTTT.

The chain combines TRBV4-2 with TRBJ2-1; TRBD2 matches at 8 bases. CDR3 size: 16 residues. CDR1 is LGHNA and CDR2 is YNFKEQ in the germline V gene. Trimming removed 3 bases from V and 0 bases from J; junction bases left unmatched: 4. The CDR3 sequence: CASSHGGGTSYNEQFF. DNA for the CDR3: TGTGCCAGCAGCCATGGCGGGGGGACCTCCTACAATGAGCAGTTCTTC.

The J gene is TRBJ2-7, the V gene TRBV6-5, with 9 bases aligning to TRBD1. The junction had 1 base not matched to a gene; V was cut back by 5 bases and J by 5 bases. The CDR3 covers 12 residues. CDR1 and CDR2 (germline): MNHEY, SVGAGI. The CDR3 nucleotides read TGTGCCAGCAGTACAGGGGGCCACGAGCAGTACTTC. It translates to CASSTGGHEQYF.

The chain is built from TRBV14 and TRBJ1-2, with 9 bases that match TRBD1. CDR3 size: 13 residues. V shed 6 bases and J 7 bases; nucleotides not matched to a gene: 6. CDR1 is SGHDN and CDR2 is FVKESK in the germline V gene. CDR3: CASRKQGASGYTF. The CDR3 DNA reads TGTGCCAGCAGAAAACAGGGGGCAAGTGGCTACACCTTC.

This sequence joins TRBV7-9 and TRBJ1-2, with TRBD1 matching over 11 bases. This CDR3 region has 14 residues. From germline, CDR1 is SEHNR and CDR2 FQNEAQ (reference sequence). V gave up 7 bases and J gave up 8 bases; unmatched junction bases: 9. CDR3 protein: CASMLGQGGVGYTF. Here the CDR3 DNA reads TGTGCCAGCATGCTGGGACAGGGGGGCGTCGGCTACACCTTC. Variable domain in full (rest from reference TRBV7-9 and TRBJ1-2): DTGVSQNPRHKITKRGQNVTFRCDPISEHNRLYWYRQTLGQGPEFLTYFQNEAQLEKSRLLSDRFSAERPKGSFSTLEIQRTEQGDSAMYLCASMLGQGGVGYTFGSGTRLTVV.

The genes are TRBV19 and TRBJ1-2; the D is unclear. The CDR3 has 14 residues. Germline V gene data show CDR1 as LNHDA and CDR2 as SQIVND (reference sequence). The germline V and J ends were trimmed by 6 bases and 5 bases, with 16 bases remaining between them. Written as DNA, the CDR3 is TGTGCCAGTAGCGCTCGGGTGGCCACGTATGGCTACACCTTC. Protein product: CASSARVATYGYTF.

The table lists this clone with a count of one. This sequence joins TRBV6-6 and TRBJ1-5, with 7 bases matching TRBD1. CDR1 and CDR2 from the germline V gene are MNHNY and SVGAGI (reference sequence). Unmatched junction bases numbered 12, after V lost 7 bases and J lost 3 bases. The CDR3 has 16 residues. The CDR3 sequence is CASTSRTGQNNQPQHF. The CDR3 nucleotides are TGTGCCAGCACTTCCCGGACAGGCCAAAACAATCAGCCCCAGCATTTT.

The chain joins TRBV28 to TRBJ1-5; D unresolved. Trimming left V 3 bases short and J 6 bases short, with 6 bases between. Germline CDR1 reads MDHEN; CDR2 reads SYDVKM. The CDR3 totals 12 residues. The DNA for the CDR3 is TGTGCCAGCAGTTTTGGAGGTCAGCCCCAGCATTTT. The encoded protein is CASSFGGQPQHF.

This rearrangement joins TRBV5-1 to TRBJ2-2; TRBD1 aligns across 10 bases. J was trimmed by 4 bases and V by 2 bases; bases with no gene match: 5. Germline V CDR1 and CDR2: SGHRS, YFSETQ. This CDR3 is 16 amino acids long. The CDR3 DNA sequence: TGCGCCAGCAGCTTCGGGGACAGGGGAGGCACCGGGGAGCTGTTTTTT. Translated: CASSFGDRGGTGELFF. The full variable domain, in which reference TRBV5-1 and TRBJ2-2 provide the parts outside the CDR3, is KAGVTQTPRYLIKTRGQQVTLSCSPISGHRSVSWYQQTPGQGLQFLFEYFSETQRNKGNFPGRFSGRQFSNSRSEMNVSTLELGDSALYLCASSFGDRGGTGELFFGEGSRLTVL.

The J gene is TRBJ2-5, the V gene TRBV30, with TRBD2 identical over 12 bases. J lost 1 base, V lost 3 bases, and 6 bases had no gene match. Germline V gene sequence: CDR1 GTSNPN, CDR2 SVGIG (reference sequence). This CDR3 contains 16 residues. CDR3 DNA: TGTGCCTGGAGGACTAGCGGGGGTATGCTCCAAGAGACCCAGTACTTC. Its translation: CAWRTSGGMLQETQYF.

V usage is TRBV10-2 and J usage is TRBJ1-3, with TRBD1 matching 10 bases. Germline-derived CDR1 and CDR2 are WSHSY and SAAADI. Trimming took 8 bases from V and 4 from J; bases not matched to a gene: 5. The CDR3 has 14 amino acids. CDR3 protein: CASGQGVAGNTIYF. The DNA for the CDR3 is TGCGCCAGCGGACAGGGGGTAGCGGGAAACACCATATATTTT.

The rearrangement links TRBV30 to TRBJ2-2, with D perhaps TRBD1 (7 bases). The CDR3 consists of 13 residues. The germline V gene encodes CDR1 GTSNPN and CDR2 SVGIG (reference sequence). Trimming shortened V by 8 bases and J by 7 bases, and 17 bases separated the two germline ends. The chain's CDR3 is CARSQGGHGELFF. The CDR3 coding sequence is TGTGCCCGGTCGCAGGGGGGCCACGGGGAGCTGTTTTTT. Using reference TRBV30 and TRBJ2-2 for the parts outside the CDR3, the full variable domain is SQTIHQWPATLVQPVGSPLSLECTVEGTSNPNLYWYRQAAGRGLQLLFYSVGIGQISSEVPQNLSASRPQDRQFILSSKKLLLSDSGFYLCARSQGGHGELFFGEGSRLTVL.

The chain joins TRBV27 to TRBJ1-4; unclear D gene. CDR1 and CDR2 (germline): MNHEY, SMNVEV (reference sequence). V lost 3 bases and J lost 7, with 9 bases in between. The CDR3 has 13 residues. DNA for the CDR3: TGTGCCAGCAGTTTTCTAAGTGGTGAAAAACTGTTTTTT. Amino acid sequence: CASSFLSGEKLFF.

This clone was seen a few times. V usage is TRBV6-5 and J usage is TRBJ1-3, with 9 bases matching TRBD1. The CDR3 spans 16 residues. CDR1 and CDR2 from the germline V gene are MNHEY and SVGAGI. The trim removed 4 bases at V and 1 base at J, leaving 5 bases unmatched. DNA of the CDR3: TGTGCCAGCAGTTGGGGACAGGGCTTTTCTGGAAACACCATATATTTT. Amino acids: CASSWGQGFSGNTIYF.

The V call is TRBV9, the J call TRBJ1-2; perhaps TRBD1 as D (5 bases). The CDR3 consists of 16 residues. V dropped 0 bases and J dropped 3 bases, with 15 bases sitting between them. Germline CDR1 and CDR2: SGDLS and YYNGEE. The CDR3 nucleotides are TGTGCCAGCAGCGTAGCTGTGGGGGGTAAAGACTATGGCTACACCTTC. Its protein is CASSVAVGGKDYGYTF.

This clone occurred once. This chain joins TRBV11-2 and TRBJ2-1; 11 positions agree with TRBD2. J lost 8 bases, V lost 4 bases, and 10 bases had no gene match. CDR1 is SGHAT and CDR2 is FQNNGV in the germline V gene. This CDR3 is 16 amino acids long. CDR3 coding DNA: TGTGCCAGCAGCTCCCACGGGACTAGCGGTTTCGATGAGCAGTTCTTC. It yields the protein CASSSHGTSGFDEQFF.

This rearrangement joins TRBV5-1 to TRBJ1-2, with a weak D call TRBD1 (6 bases). The CDR3 contains 14 residues. Germline-derived CDR1 and CDR2 are SGHRS and YFSETQ. V gave up 4 bases and J gave up 6 bases, with 16 bases separating them. The CDR3 is CASSPQGQEDGYTF. The CDR3 nucleotides read TGCGCCAGCAGCCCCCAGGGGCAGGAGGATGGCTACACCTTC. Variable domain in full (rest from reference TRBV5-1 and TRBJ1-2): KAGVTQTPRYLIKTRGQQVTLSCSPISGHRSVSWYQQTPGQGLQFLFEYFSETQRNKGNFPGRFSGRQFSNSRSEMNVSTLELGDSALYLCASSPQGQEDGYTFGSGTRLTVV.

This rearrangement joins TRBV18 to TRBJ1-4; D is possibly TRBD1 (6 bases). The CDR3 is made up of 11 amino acids. Germline-derived CDR1 and CDR2 are KGHSH and LQKENI. V gave up 6 bases and J gave up 8 bases, with 7 bases separating them. CDR3 loop: CASSGTEKLFF. In DNA form, the CDR3 reads TGTGCCAGCTCGGGGACAGAAAAACTGTTTTTT.

V is TRBV12-5 and J is TRBJ2-3; 10 nucleotides agree with TRBD2. The CDR3 is 15 amino acids. The germline V gene has CDR1 LGHNT and CDR2 FRNRAP. J gave up 6 bases and V 7 bases, and 10 bases lay outside the gene matches. DNA of the CDR3: TGTGCTAGTGAAAGCTCTAGCGGGGGTTCGGATACGCAGTATTTT. Its translation is CASESSSGGSDTQYF.

This chain links TRBV2 with TRBJ2-2; 8 bases map to TRBD1. This CDR3 spans 15 amino acids. V lost 4 bases to trimming and J lost 1 base; unmatched junction nucleotides: 2. Per the germline V gene, CDR1 is SNHLY and CDR2 is FYNNEI. The CDR3 loop reads CASSVGTGNTGELFF. DNA of the CDR3: TGTGCCAGCAGTGTAGGGACAGGGAACACCGGGGAGCTGTTTTTT.